The present entry profiles one T cell receptor (beta chain) with its context. The antigen is not known. This record comes from a study of shared clonotypes between healthy human individuals. The wider study: Aged 18 to 49, the donors were a couple of women and a few men. Three plates each covered CD4 naive and memory; CD8 naive two, CD8 memory one.

Naive CD8 isolation took CD45RO-negative cells positively selected for CCR7 and excluded terminally differentiated effector memory CD45RA+ cells. The CDR3 spans 16 residues. After removal of 2 bases from V and 4 bases from J, the junction contained 8 bases not matched to a gene. Germline V gene lookup returns CDR1 WSHSY and CDR2 SAAADI. Study results and caveats: Apart from blood, nothing was sampled; tissue repertoires likely differ.

TCRdb's table, derived via immunoSEQ multiplex PCR, lists solely in-frame clones and lacks some. The sample gives some 2 million clones, about 94% of which show up once; around 1.1% is in the top ten. The chain has TRBV10-2 and TRBJ2-7; 10 nucleotides align to TRBD2. The sample taken for sequencing was naive CD8+ T cells sorted from blood. The TCR originated in a man between 18 and 29 years old in good health. The CDR3 reads CASSEGASGSSYEQYF. The CDR3 DNA sequence: TGCGCCAGCAGTGAGGGGGCTAGCGGGAGCTCTTACGAGCAGTACTTC.